The 27 T cell receptor beta chains in this list originate from one sample, sequenced in a study of beta chain features in type 1 diabetes. Broader study findings: When Type 1 diabetes patients were examined, their TCRB CDR3s proved moderately but significantly shorter in all four CD4+ subsets.

No antigens are known for them. Sequencing targeted expressed TCRB transcripts, as all isolated RNA had been reverse transcribed. The data were produced by immunoSEQ multiplex PCR, yet TCRdb's version contains in-frame clones alone and is incomplete. The table shows under 55,000 clones, with roughly 39% occurring only once. The sequencing input was Tregs from blood. These receptors were taken from a man between 25 and 39 years old with type 1 diabetes.

V gene TRBV7-2 combines with J gene TRBJ2-1; 11 nucleotides line up with TRBD1. Germline CDR1 reads SGHTA; CDR2 reads FQGNSA. The CDR3 has 14 amino acids. Trimming cost V 5 bases and J 9 bases; bases outside gene matches: 6. CDR3 nucleotide sequence: TGTGCCAGCAGCAGATGGGACAGGGGGGGTGAGCAGTTCTTC. Residues: CASSRWDRGGEQFF.

This clone turned up a few times. The rearrangement uses TRBV5-1 and TRBJ2-5, with a weak D call TRBD2 (5 bases). CDR1 SGHRS and CDR2 YFSETQ come from the germline V gene. The V gene lost 1 base and the J gene lost 3 bases, with 13 bases spanning the gap. CDR3 length: 15 amino acids. CDR3: CASSLSSSKEETQYF. The CDR3 DNA is TGCGCCAGCAGCTTGTCTAGCTCGAAGGAAGAGACCCAGTACTTC.

This chain joins TRBV6-6 and TRBJ1-5, with TRBD1 matching over 7 bases. This CDR3 comprises 15 residues. The germline gives CDR1 MNHNY, CDR2 SVGAGI (reference sequence). With V trimmed by 7 bases and J by 6 bases, 12 bases remained unmatched. The CDR3 DNA follows: TGTGCCAGCACCCACGACAGGGAAGGTCGTCAGCCCCAGCATTTT. It is translated as CASTHDREGRQPQHF.

This clone came up a few times. This chain connects TRBV7-3 to TRBJ2-1; 8 bases map to TRBD2. This CDR3 comprises 12 residues. The germline V gene encodes CDR1 SGHTA and CDR2 FQGTGA. The J segment lost 12 bases and the V segment lost 5 bases, leaving 6 bases of the junction unmatched. In nucleotides, the CDR3 is TGTGCCAGCAGCCCACCGAGCGGGGGGCAGTTCTTC. Residues: CASSPPSGGQFF.

Only a few counts were recorded for this clone. The CDR3 bases are TGCGCCAGCAGCCCCGGACAGCCTCCTCTGTACTACGAGCAGTACTTC. Its translation: CASSPGQPPLYYEQYF. The V gene is TRBV4-3, the J gene TRBJ2-7; perhaps TRBD1 as D (6 bases). V was trimmed by 4 bases and J by 3 bases, leaving 19 bases between them. The CDR3 has 16 residues. Germline V gene sequence: CDR1 LGHNA, CDR2 YSLEER.

This clone was found a few times. CDR3 protein: CASSSRQGVISREQFF. The CDR3 nucleotides are TGTGCCAGCAGTTCTCGACAGGGGGTTATCAGCAGAGAGCAGTTCTTC. The chain employs TRBV27 and TRBJ2-1; 9 positions match TRBD1. This CDR3 contains 16 residues. V was pared by 4 bases and J by 10 bases, with 14 bases of the junction left unmatched. Germline CDR1 and CDR2: MNHEY and SMNVEV (reference sequence).

This chain links TRBV5-6 with TRBJ2-7, with a weak D call TRBD2 (6 bases). Germline values: CDR1 SGHDT, CDR2 YYEEEE. The V end lost 4 bases, the J end lost 1 base, and 9 bases lay between the germline ends. CDR3 length equals 13 residues. Here the CDR3 DNA reads TGTGCCAGCAGCATCGGGACTTCCTACGAGCAGTACTTC. It translates to CASSIGTSYEQYF.

The V gene is TRBV6-1, the J gene TRBJ2-5; tentative D call: TRBD2 (5 bases). V lost 3 bases to trimming and J lost 4 bases, with 15 bases between them. Looked up from germline, CDR1 is MNHNS and CDR2 is SASEGT. The CDR3 totals 15 residues. CDR3 DNA sequence: TGTGCCAGCAGTGACAAGGGCGGGCGAGGAGAGACCCAGTACTTC. Amino acids: CASSDKGGRGETQYF.

The sample holds one count of this clone. The rearrangement uses TRBV6-1 and TRBJ2-1, with D tentatively TRBD2 (5 bases). V was shortened by 0 bases and J by 3 bases, with 9 bases between the two germline ends. Germline V gives CDR1 MNHNS, CDR2 SASEGT. The CDR3 runs 15 residues. CDR3 in amino acids: CASSEARLFYNEQFF. CDR3 coding DNA: TGTGCCAGCAGTGAAGCAAGACTATTCTACAATGAGCAGTTCTTC.

The chain uses TRBV5-1 and TRBJ1-5, with D possibly matching TRBD1 (5 bases). The CDR3 contains 14 residues. Germline-derived CDR1 and CDR2 are SGHRS and YFSETQ. Trimming took off 1 base at V and 3 bases at J, with 8 bases between the two ends. The CDR3 loop is CASSLTGLNQPQHF. In DNA form, the CDR3 reads TGCGCCAGCAGCTTGACAGGCCTCAATCAGCCCCAGCATTTT.

This rearrangement joins TRBV6-1 to TRBJ2-3, with D unresolved. The germline gives CDR1 MNHNS, CDR2 SASEGT. The V and J ends lost 6 bases and 3 bases respectively, with 7 bases between them. CDR3 length: 12 amino acids. The CDR3 reads CASRASTDTQYF. The CDR3 nucleotides are TGTGCCAGCAGAGCAAGTACAGATACGCAGTATTTT.

The CDR3 DNA follows: TGCGCCAGCAGCTCAATTAATGAGCAGTTCTTC. Its translation is CASSSINEQFF. The V call is TRBV5-1, the J call TRBJ2-1; unclear D gene. CDR1 and CDR2 from the germline V gene are SGHRS and YFSETQ. V was cut by 3 bases and J by 7 bases, with 5 bases left in between. The CDR3 spans 11 residues.

This clone was observed a few times. The chain employs TRBV28 and TRBJ1-1; a weak D match, TRBD1 (5 bases). CDR1 and CDR2 (germline): MDHEN, SYDVKM. This CDR3 has 18 amino acids. Trimming removed 3 bases from V and 0 bases from J, with 20 bases in between. Here the CDR3 DNA reads TGTGCCAGCAGTTTCCAGGGTGGAGGGAGGTACTTGAACACTGAAGCTTTCTTT. It is translated as CASSFQGGGRYLNTEAFF.

This clone was seen more than once but under ten times. The chain joins TRBV19 to TRBJ1-2; D perhaps matches TRBD1 (6 bases). Germline assignment: CDR1 LNHDA and CDR2 SQIVND (reference sequence). V gave up 3 bases and J gave up 8 bases, with 22 bases separating them. The CDR3 runs 16 residues. The CDR3 DNA is TGTGCCAGTAGTATCCCCCGACGGGGGGCTACTTTGGGCTACACCTTC. Protein: CASSIPRRGATLGYTF.

This chain uses TRBV11-2 with TRBJ2-1, with 8 positions matching TRBD2. The V segment lost 4 bases and the J segment 7 bases; nucleotides outside the gene matches: 9. The CDR3 spans 15 residues. Germline loops: CDR1 SGHAT, CDR2 FQNNGV. CDR3 sequence: CASSYLAGRWNEQFF. Written as DNA, the CDR3 is TGTGCCAGCAGCTACTTAGCGGGAAGATGGAATGAGCAGTTCTTC.

This clone was seen a handful of times. This rearrangement joins TRBV28 to TRBJ2-5; TRBD2 is a possible D gene (6 bases). The CDR3 is 16 residues long. Germline CDR1 and CDR2: MDHEN and SYDVKM. The V gene lost 3 bases and the J gene lost 2 bases, with 16 bases spanning the gap. As DNA, the CDR3 is TGTGCCAGCAGTTTTGATTTCGGGACTGGGCAAGAGACCCAGTACTTC. Protein sequence: CASSFDFGTGQETQYF.

This clone was detected only a few times. The chain carries TRBV7-2 and TRBJ1-5; D not resolved. Trimming took off 6 bases at V and 8 bases at J, with 11 bases between the two ends. Germline V gene sequence: CDR1 SGHTA, CDR2 FQGNSA. The CDR3 has 12 amino acids. The CDR3 reads CASSVNREPQHF. In DNA, the CDR3 is TGTGCCAGCAGTGTGAATAGAGAGCCCCAGCATTTT.

The J gene is TRBJ1-5, the V gene TRBV6-1; D gene unclear. Looked up from germline, CDR1 is MNHNS and CDR2 is SASEGT. The germline V and J ends were trimmed by 5 bases and 7 bases, with 15 bases remaining between them. This CDR3 spans 14 amino acids. CDR3 residues: CASSTWELGQPQHF. The CDR3 coding sequence is TGTGCCAGCAGTACTTGGGAACTAGGACAGCCCCAGCATTTT.

This chain joins TRBV20-1 and TRBJ1-1; D remains ambiguous. V lost 8 bases, J lost 5 bases, and 9 bases lay in between. Germline lookup yields CDR1 DFQATT and CDR2 SNEGSKA (reference sequence). The CDR3 is 10 amino acids. CDR3 amino acids: CSPAITEAFF. The CDR3 DNA reads TGCAGTCCCGCGATTACTGAAGCTTTCTTT.

The V call is TRBV2, the J call TRBJ2-7, with D tentatively TRBD1 (5 bases). The CDR3 has 12 amino acids. V was pared by 6 bases and J by 3 bases, with 9 bases between. The germline V gene has CDR1 SNHLY and CDR2 FYNNEI. The CDR3 loop reads CASRPDSYEQYF. CDR3 DNA sequence: TGTGCCAGCAGACCCGACAGCTACGAGCAGTACTTC.

The CDR3 sequence: CASSRAIGETQYF. The DNA for the CDR3 is TGTGCCAGCTCCAGGGCCATTGGAGAGACCCAGTACTTC. This chain links TRBV18 with TRBJ2-5; possibly TRBD1 for D (5 bases). Germline values: CDR1 KGHSH, CDR2 LQKENI. Trimming took 6 bases from V and 4 from J, leaving 12 bases between them. The length of the CDR3 is 13 residues.

The V and J genes are TRBV7-2 and TRBJ2-3; perhaps TRBD2 as D (5 bases). In germline, CDR1 is SGHTA, CDR2 FQGNSA. This CDR3 region has 13 residues. Trimming removed 0 bases from V and 4 bases from J, with 5 bases in between. CDR3 sequence: CASSLAGADTQYF. Here the CDR3 DNA reads TGTGCCAGCAGCTTAGCGGGAGCAGATACGCAGTATTTT.

V gene TRBV28 combines with J gene TRBJ1-6; D is undetermined. Germline V gene data show CDR1 as MDHEN and CDR2 as SYDVKM. This CDR3 has 14 residues. V lost 2 bases, J lost 6 bases, and 8 bases lay in between. DNA for the CDR3: TGTGCCAGCAGTTTAAGTGGGAGTAATTCACCCCTCCACTTT. Its protein is CASSLSGSNSPLHF.

Only one count was recorded for this clone. Other nucleotide sequences from this sample produce the same CDR3. V gene TRBV5-1 combines with J gene TRBJ2-1; 8 nucleotides line up with TRBD2. The CDR3 totals 16 residues. Germline V lookup: CDR1 SGHRS, CDR2 YFSETQ. The trim removed 0 bases at V and 7 bases at J, leaving 9 bases unmatched. The CDR3: CASSLGSGVGFNEQFF. CDR3 DNA: TGCGCCAGCAGCTTGGGTAGCGGGGTAGGATTTAATGAGCAGTTCTTC.

This clone was detected only a few times. This chain connects TRBV11-2 to TRBJ1-6, with D possibly being TRBD1 (6 bases). The length of the CDR3 is 14 residues. Per the germline V gene, CDR1 is SGHAT and CDR2 is FQNNGV. The V end was cut by 6 bases, the J end by 9 bases, with 15 bases between. The CDR3 sequence is CASRFTGPSSPLHF. The CDR3 bases are TGTGCCAGCAGGTTCACAGGGCCAAGTTCACCCCTCCACTTT.

This clone has only a few counts. This chain links TRBV7-9 with TRBJ2-1; 9 nucleotides match TRBD2. Germline-derived CDR1 and CDR2 are SEHNR and FQNEAQ (reference sequence). The CDR3 loop spans 15 amino acids. V shed 8 bases and J 6 bases; nucleotides not matched to a gene: 11. Here the CDR3 reads CASGRWLAGSNEQFF. As DNA, the CDR3 is TGTGCCAGCGGGAGGTGGCTAGCGGGATCCAATGAGCAGTTCTTC. The complete variable domain, with remaining parts taken from reference TRBV7-9 and TRBJ2-1, reads DTGVSQNPRHKITKRGQNVTFRCDPISEHNRLYWYRQTLGQGPEFLTYFQNEAQLEKSRLLSDRFSAERPKGSFSTLEIQRTEQGDSAMYLCASGRWLAGSNEQFFGPGTRLTVL.

The table lists this clone with a few counts. V is TRBV5-1 and J is TRBJ2-5; weak D call: TRBD1 (6 bases). Germline CDR1 SGHRS, CDR2 YFSETQ. Between the trimmed V and J ends, which lost 5 bases and 3 bases, there was a span of 17 bases. This CDR3 is 15 amino acids long. CDR3 region: CASSRSLAGEETQYF. The CDR3 coding sequence is TGCGCCAGCAGTCGGAGCTTGGCAGGGGAAGAGACCCAGTACTTC.